The clone carrying this T cell receptor (beta chain) was seen a handful of times. Antigen specificity is unknown. The data are from a study of PD-1 blockade in classical Hodgkin lymphoma. Overall study context: The patients were dosed with nivolumab 3 mg/kg, infused intravenously every 2 weeks.

The CDR3 covers 15 residues. Germline lookup yields CDR1 MNHNS and CDR2 SASEGT. The J segment lost 5 bases and the V segment lost 2 bases, leaving 7 bases of the junction unmatched. Every one of the patients relapsed after autologous stem cell transplantation (brentuximab vedotin exposure was variable). Patients reached a best response of complete response, partial response or progressive disease. Study observations and caveats: The study reported lower baseline TCR diversity in newly diagnosed patients than in healthy donors.

Data came from immunoSEQ multiplex PCR; TCRdb stores just in-frame clones and leaves some out. This sample has 11,000 or so clones, with around 72% found just once. The source of this sequence is a human donor with classical Hodgkin lymphoma. Here the sequenced sample was peripheral blood mononuclear cells (PBMCs), taken at baseline. The genes are TRBV6-1 and TRBJ2-7; 9 bases agree with TRBD1. The CDR3 DNA follows: TGTGCCAGCAGTGAACCTTGGACAGGGGTGCACGAGCAGTACGTC. Amino acids: CASSEPWTGVHEQYV.